A selection of T cell receptor beta chains follows, all from one sample in a study of shared clonotypes between healthy human individuals. Produced via immunoSEQ multiplex PCR; TCRdb's table is partial and in-frame only. Of about 960,000 clones listed, 76% were seen once; the top ten hold over 1.3%. Sequenced material: memory CD4+ T cells sorted from blood. Source of these receptors: a man between 18 and 35 years old in good health. Each CDR3 is given without its conserved first and last residue.

CDR3	J	V
ASSGGNDSPLH	TRBJ1-6	TRBV18
ASSELQSGVYEQF	TRBJ2-1	TRBV10-2
ASSGQGRSGTDTQY	TRBJ2-3	TRBV19
ASNWGLAGVETQY	TRBJ2-5	TRBV2
ASPTRVRPTDTQY	TRBJ2-3	TRBV10-1
ASSLSPGNSPLH	TRBJ1-6	TRBV11-2
ASSLTRDSGANVLT	TRBJ2-6	TRBV7-3
ASSLGVETQY	TRBJ2-5	TRBV18
ASSPAGYSNQPQH	TRBJ1-5	TRBV7-2
ASSRGGVEKLF	TRBJ1-4	TRBV2
ASSLGQGGYT	TRBJ1-2	TRBV13
AQSLTGFWTNEKLF	TRBJ1-4	TRBV19
ASRGQGNYGYT	TRBJ1-2	TRBV6-1
ASWGLAGRGEQF	TRBJ2-1	TRBV5-5
ASSYPPEGPTGELF	TRBJ2-2	TRBV6-6
AWGDRMSSYNEQF	TRBJ2-1	TRBV30
ASNQLAGLSDEQF	TRBJ2-1	TRBV5-1
ASSLGQGITDTQY	TRBJ2-3	TRBV5-4
ASSASRGSNEQF	TRBJ2-1	TRBV10-1
ASTVHSPGGEKLF	TRBJ1-4	TRBV5-6
ASSRTGGTTSQETQY	TRBJ2-5	TRBV11-2
ASSIQGSSPLH	TRBJ1-6	TRBV2
ASSYSSVQY	TRBJ2-7	TRBV6-5
ASSPIGVSYEQY	TRBJ2-7	TRBV18
ASGQAADTQY	TRBJ2-3	TRBV5-1
ASSGTPAYEQY	TRBJ2-7	TRBV5-4
ASSSGLSSGELF	TRBJ2-2	TRBV5-4
ASREDRLDGYT	TRBJ1-2	TRBV2
ASSEVASKTQY	TRBJ2-5	TRBV2
ASSPRSFRVRGFNEKLF	TRBJ1-4	TRBV11-2
ASSVGTGLTGAF	TRBJ1-1	TRBV9
ASSDISYEQY	TRBJ2-7	TRBV2
ASSGAGLLEPMGEKLF	TRBJ1-4	TRBV7-9
ATQGAGGLKETQY	TRBJ2-5	TRBV15
ASSETGQETQY	TRBJ2-5	TRBV9
ASSPLTGGGTDTQY	TRBJ2-3	TRBV9
ASVNRGSGNTIY	TRBJ1-3	TRBV6-1
ASTRGATPSGNTIY	TRBJ1-3	TRBV2
SVPSGNQETQY	TRBJ2-5	TRBV29-1
ASSSGTGREQY	TRBJ2-7	TRBV2
ASSPIRSNQPQH	TRBJ1-5	TRBV18
ASSDTSGRATDTQY	TRBJ2-3	TRBV6-4
ASSLQGQGQPQH	TRBJ1-5	TRBV18